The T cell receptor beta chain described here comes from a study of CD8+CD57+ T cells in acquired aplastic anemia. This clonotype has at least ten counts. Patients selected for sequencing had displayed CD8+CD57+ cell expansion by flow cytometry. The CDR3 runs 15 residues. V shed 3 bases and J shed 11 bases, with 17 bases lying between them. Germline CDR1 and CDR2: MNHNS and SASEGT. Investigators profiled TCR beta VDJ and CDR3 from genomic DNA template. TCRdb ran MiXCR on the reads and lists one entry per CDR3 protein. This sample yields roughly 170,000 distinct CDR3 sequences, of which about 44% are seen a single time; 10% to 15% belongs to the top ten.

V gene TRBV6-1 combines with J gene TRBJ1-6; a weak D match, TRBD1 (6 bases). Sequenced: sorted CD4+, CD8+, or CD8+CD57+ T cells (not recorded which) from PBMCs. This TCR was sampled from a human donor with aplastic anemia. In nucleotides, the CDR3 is TGTGCCAGCAGTGATCCCTCAGGGGCAAAACCACCCCTCCACTTT. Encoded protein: CASSDPSGAKPPLHF.